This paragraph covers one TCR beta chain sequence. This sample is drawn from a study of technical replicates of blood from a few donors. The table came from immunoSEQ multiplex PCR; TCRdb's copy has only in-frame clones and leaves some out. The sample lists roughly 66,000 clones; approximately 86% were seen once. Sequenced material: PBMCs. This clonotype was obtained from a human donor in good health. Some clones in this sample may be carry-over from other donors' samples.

CDR3 sequence (DNA): TGTGCCAGCAGCTTACACTACGAGCAGTACTTC. Translated, it gives CASSLHYEQYF. The chain joins TRBV7-9 to TRBJ2-7; D unclear. Germline values: CDR1 SEHNR, CDR2 FQNEAQ (reference sequence). The CDR3 is 11 amino acids. V was clipped by 2 bases and J by 3 bases, with 2 bases between them.